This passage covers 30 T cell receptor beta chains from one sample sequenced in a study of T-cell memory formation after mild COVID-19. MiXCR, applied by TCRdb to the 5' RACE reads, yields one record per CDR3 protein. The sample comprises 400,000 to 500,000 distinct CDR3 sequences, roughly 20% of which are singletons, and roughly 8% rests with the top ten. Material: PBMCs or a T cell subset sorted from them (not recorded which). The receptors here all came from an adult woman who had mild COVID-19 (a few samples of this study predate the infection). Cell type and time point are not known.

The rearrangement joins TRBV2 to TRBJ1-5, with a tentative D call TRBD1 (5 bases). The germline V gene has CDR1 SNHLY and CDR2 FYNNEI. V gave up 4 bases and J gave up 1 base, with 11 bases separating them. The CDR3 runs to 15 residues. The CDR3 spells CASSVDSPSNQPQHF. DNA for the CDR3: TGTGCCAGCAGTGTAGACAGCCCAAGCAATCAGCCCCAGCATTTT.

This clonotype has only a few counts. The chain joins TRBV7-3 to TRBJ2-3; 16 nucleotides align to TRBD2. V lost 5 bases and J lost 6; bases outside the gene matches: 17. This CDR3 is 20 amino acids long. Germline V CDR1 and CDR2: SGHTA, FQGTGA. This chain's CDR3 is CASSRTKNGTSGREDDTQYF. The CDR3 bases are TGTGCCAGCAGCCGAACCAAAAACGGGACTAGCGGGAGGGAAGATGATACGCAGTATTTT.

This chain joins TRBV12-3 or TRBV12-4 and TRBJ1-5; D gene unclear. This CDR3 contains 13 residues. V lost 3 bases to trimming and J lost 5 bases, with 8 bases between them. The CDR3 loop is CASSFLRYQPQHF. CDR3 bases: TGTGCCAGCAGTTTTTTGCGCTATCAGCCCCAGCATTTT.

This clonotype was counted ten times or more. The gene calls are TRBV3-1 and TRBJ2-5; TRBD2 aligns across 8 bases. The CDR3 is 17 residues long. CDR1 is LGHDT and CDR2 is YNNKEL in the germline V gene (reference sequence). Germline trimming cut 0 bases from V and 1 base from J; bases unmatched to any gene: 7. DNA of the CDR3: TGTGCCAGCAGCCAAGATGCGACTAGCGCAAGCCAAGAGACCCAGTACTTC. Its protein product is CASSQDATSASQETQYF.

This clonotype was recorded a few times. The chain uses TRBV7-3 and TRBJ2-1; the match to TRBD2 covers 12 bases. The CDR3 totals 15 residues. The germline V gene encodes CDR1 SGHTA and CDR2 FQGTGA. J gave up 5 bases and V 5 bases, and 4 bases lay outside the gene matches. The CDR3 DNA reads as TGTGCCAGCAGCCCCCTAGCGGGGGGGGACAATGAGCAGTTCTTC. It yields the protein CASSPLAGGDNEQFF.

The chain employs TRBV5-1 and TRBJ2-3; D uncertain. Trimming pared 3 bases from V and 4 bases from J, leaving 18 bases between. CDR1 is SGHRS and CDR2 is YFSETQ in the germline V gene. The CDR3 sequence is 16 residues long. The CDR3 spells CASSSSGSPAADTQYF. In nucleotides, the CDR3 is TGCGCCAGCAGCTCTTCTGGTAGCCCTGCGGCAGATACGCAGTATTTT.

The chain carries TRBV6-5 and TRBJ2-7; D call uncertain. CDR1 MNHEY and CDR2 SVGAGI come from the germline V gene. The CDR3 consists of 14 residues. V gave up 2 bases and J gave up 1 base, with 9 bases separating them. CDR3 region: CASSYLGISYEQYF. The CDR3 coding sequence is TGTGCCAGCAGTTACCTCGGCATTTCCTACGAGCAGTACTTC.

The CDR3 sequence is CASSRDSGGYEQYF. The CDR3 bases are TGTGCCAGCAGCAGAGATAGCGGGGGCTACGAGCAGTACTTC. The V gene is TRBV7-8, the J gene TRBJ2-7, with TRBD2 matching over 9 bases. CDR3 length: 14 amino acids. Trimming at V came to 5 bases and at J to 3 bases, leaving 5 bases not matched to a gene. Germline V lookup: CDR1 SGHVS, CDR2 FQNEAQ.

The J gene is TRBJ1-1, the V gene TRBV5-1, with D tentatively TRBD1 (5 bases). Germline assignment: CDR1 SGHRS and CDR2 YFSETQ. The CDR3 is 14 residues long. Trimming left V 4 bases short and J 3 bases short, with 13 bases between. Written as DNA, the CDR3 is TGCGCCAGCAGCCAGGGCTTGGGAGACACTGAAGCTTTCTTT. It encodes CASSQGLGDTEAFF.

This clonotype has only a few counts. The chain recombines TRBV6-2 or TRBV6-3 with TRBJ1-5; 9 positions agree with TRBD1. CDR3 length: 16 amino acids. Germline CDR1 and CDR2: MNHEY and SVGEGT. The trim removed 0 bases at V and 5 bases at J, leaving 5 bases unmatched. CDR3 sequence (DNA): TGTGCCAGCAGTTACTCCGGGACAGGGATGGATCAGCCCCAGCATTTT. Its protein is CASSYSGTGMDQPQHF.

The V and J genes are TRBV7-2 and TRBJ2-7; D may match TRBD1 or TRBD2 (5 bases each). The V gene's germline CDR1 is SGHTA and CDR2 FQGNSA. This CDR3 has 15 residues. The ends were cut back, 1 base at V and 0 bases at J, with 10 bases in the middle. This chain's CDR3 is CASSLGGYLSYEQYF. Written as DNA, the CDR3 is TGTGCCAGCAGCTTAGGGGGGTACCTCTCCTACGAGCAGTACTTC.

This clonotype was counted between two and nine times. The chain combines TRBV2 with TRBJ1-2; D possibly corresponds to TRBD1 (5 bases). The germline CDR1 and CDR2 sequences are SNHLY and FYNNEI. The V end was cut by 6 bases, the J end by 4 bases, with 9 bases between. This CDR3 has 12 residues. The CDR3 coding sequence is TGTGCCAGCAGAGAGGGACCCTATGGCTACACCTTC. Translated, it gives CASREGPYGYTF.

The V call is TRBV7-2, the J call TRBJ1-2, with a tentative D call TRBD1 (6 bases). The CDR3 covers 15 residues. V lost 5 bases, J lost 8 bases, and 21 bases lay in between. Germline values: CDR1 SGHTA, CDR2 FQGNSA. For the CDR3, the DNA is TGTGCCAGCAGCCCATACTCCTCGGGGGCGCGAGGCTACACCTTC. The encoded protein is CASSPYSSGARGYTF.

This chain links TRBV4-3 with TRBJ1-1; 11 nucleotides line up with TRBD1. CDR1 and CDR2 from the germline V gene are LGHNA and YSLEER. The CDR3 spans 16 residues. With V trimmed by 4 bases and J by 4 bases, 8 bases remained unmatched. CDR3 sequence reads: CASSRGPGQGVTEAFF. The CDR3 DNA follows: TGCGCCAGCAGCCGAGGGCCGGGACAGGGGGTCACTGAAGCTTTCTTT.

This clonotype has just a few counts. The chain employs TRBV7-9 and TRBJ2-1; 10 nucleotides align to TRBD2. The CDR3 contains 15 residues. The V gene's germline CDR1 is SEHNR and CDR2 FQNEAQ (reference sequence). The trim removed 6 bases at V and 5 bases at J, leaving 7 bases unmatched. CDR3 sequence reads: CASRVAGGTNNEQFF. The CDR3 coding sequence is TGTGCCAGCAGGGTAGCGGGGGGAACCAACAATGAGCAGTTCTTC.

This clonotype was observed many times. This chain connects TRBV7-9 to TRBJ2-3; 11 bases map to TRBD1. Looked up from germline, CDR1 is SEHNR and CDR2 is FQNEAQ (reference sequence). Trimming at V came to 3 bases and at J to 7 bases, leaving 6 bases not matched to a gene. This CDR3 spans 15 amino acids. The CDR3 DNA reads TGTGCCAGCAGCTTCGCCGGGACAGGGGGATATACGCAGTATTTT. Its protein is CASSFAGTGGYTQYF.

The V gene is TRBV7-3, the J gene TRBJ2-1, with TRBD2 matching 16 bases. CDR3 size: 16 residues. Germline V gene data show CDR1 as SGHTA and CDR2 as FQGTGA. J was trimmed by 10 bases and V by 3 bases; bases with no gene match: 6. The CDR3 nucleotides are TGTGCCAGCAGCTTGGGGACTAGCGGGAGGGCCAACGAGCAGTTCTTC. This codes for CASSLGTSGRANEQFF.

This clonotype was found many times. The CDR3 protein is CSATHPPSTDTQYF. The CDR3 region has the DNA TGCAGTGCCACCCACCCGCCTAGCACAGATACGCAGTATTTT. The chain joins TRBV20-1 to TRBJ2-3; no firm D call. Germline V lookup: CDR1 DFQATT, CDR2 SNEGSKA (reference sequence). V dropped 6 bases and J dropped 0 bases, with 13 bases sitting between them. The CDR3 extends over 14 amino acids.

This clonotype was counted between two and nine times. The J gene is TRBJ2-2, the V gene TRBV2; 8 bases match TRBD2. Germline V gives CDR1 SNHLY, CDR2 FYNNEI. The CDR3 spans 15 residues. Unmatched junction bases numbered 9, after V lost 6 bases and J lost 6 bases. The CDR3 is CASSLLTSVPGELFF. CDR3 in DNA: TGTGCCAGCAGCCTACTGACTAGCGTGCCCGGGGAGCTGTTTTTT.

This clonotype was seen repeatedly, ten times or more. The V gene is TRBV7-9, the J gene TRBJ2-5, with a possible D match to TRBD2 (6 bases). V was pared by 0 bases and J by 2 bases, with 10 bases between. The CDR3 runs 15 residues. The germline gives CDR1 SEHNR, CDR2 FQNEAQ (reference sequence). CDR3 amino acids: CASSLAPGGQETQYF. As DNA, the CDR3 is TGTGCCAGCAGCTTAGCGCCCGGGGGACAAGAGACCCAGTACTTC.

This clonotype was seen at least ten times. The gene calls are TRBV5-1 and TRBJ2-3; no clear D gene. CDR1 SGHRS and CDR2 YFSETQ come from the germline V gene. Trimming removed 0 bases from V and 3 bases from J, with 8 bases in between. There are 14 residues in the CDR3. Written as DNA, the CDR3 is TGCGCCAGCAGCTTGGAAGGAAGGACAGATACGCAGTATTTT. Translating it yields CASSLEGRTDTQYF.

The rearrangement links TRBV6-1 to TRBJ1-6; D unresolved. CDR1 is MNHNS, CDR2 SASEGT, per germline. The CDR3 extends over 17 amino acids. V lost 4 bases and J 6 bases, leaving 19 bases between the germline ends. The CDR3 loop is CASSVGGSPTGNSPLHF. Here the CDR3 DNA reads TGTGCCAGCAGTGTAGGTGGAAGTCCCACGGGTAATTCACCCCTCCACTTT.

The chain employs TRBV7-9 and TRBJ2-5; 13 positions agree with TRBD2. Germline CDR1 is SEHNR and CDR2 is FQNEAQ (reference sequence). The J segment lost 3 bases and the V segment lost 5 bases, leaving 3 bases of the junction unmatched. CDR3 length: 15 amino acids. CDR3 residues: CASSPGTSGEETQYF. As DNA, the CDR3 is TGTGCCAGCAGCCCGGGGACTAGCGGGGAAGAGACCCAGTACTTC.

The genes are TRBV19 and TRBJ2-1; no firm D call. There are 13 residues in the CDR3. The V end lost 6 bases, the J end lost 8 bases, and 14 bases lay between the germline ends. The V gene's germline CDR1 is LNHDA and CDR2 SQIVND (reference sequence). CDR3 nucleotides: TGTGCCAGTAGCCCCCGATCCTTAGATGAGCAGTTCTTC. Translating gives CASSPRSLDEQFF.

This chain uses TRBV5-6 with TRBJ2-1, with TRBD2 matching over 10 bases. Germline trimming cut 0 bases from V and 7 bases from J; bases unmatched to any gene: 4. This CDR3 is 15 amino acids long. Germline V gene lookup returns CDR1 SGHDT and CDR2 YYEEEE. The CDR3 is CASSLGSGGANEQFF. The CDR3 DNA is TGTGCCAGCAGCTTGGGGAGCGGGGGGGCGAATGAGCAGTTCTTC.

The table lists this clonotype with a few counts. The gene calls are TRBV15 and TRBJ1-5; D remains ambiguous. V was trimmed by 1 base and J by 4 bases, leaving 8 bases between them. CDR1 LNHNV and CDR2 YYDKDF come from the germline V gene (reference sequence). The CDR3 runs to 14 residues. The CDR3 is CATSRVGGNQPQHF. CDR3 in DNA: TGTGCCACCAGCAGAGTTGGAGGGAATCAGCCCCAGCATTTT. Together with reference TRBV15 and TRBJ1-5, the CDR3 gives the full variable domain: DAMVIQNPRYQVTQFGKPVTLSCSQTLNHNVMYWYQQKSSQAPKLLFHYYDKDFNNEADTPDNFQSRRPNTSFCFLDIRSPGLGDTAMYLCATSRVGGNQPQHFGDGTRLSIL.

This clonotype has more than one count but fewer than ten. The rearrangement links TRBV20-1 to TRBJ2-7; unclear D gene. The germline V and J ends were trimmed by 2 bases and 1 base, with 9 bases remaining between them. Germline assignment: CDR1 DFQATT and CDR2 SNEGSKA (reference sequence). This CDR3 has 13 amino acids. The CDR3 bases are TGCAGTGCTAGACCCGCGACTTCCTACGAGCAGTACTTC. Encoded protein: CSARPATSYEQYF.

The CDR3 nucleotides are TGTGCCAGCAGTGAAGGCGTACTGGGCGAGACCCAGTACTTC. It translates to CASSEGVLGETQYF. The chain is built from TRBV2 and TRBJ2-5; D remains ambiguous. V lost 1 base and J lost 5, with 11 bases in between. Germline-derived CDR1 and CDR2 are SNHLY and FYNNEI. The length of the CDR3 is 14 residues.

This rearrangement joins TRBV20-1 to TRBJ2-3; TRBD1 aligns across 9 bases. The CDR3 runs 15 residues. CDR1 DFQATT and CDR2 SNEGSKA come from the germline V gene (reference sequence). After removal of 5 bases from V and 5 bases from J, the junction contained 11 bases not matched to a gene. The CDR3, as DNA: TGCAGTGCTTCCAATACAGGGGGCATCTTAGATACGCAGTATTTT. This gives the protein CSASNTGGILDTQYF.

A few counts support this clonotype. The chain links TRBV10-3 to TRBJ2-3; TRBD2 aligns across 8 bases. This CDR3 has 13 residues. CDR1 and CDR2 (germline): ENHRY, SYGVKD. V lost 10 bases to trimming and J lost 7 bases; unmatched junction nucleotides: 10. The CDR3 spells CATVPGLDNTQYF. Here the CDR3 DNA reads TGTGCCACCGTCCCGGGACTAGACAATACGCAGTATTTT.